This T cell receptor beta chain stems from a study of neurological immune-mediated disorders. General observations from the study: The expanded clones of different subjects shared no CDR3 amino acid sequences (suggesting private repertoires in all groups).

A remark on this clonotype: The target antigen is unknown.

Time point denoted: technical triplicate 1. Use was made of roughly 910,000 CD4+ or CD8+ T cells in sorted libraries. This CDR3 contains 11 residues. V gave up 6 bases and J gave up 10 bases; unmatched junction bases: 3. Germline values: CDR1 SQVTM, CDR2 ANQGSEA. Sequencing runs each generated in excess of 170 million TCR-beta sequences derived from 15-18 subjects. TCRdb reprocessed the 5' RACE reads via MiXCR and lists one record per CDR3 protein. The repertoire holds tens of thousands of distinct CDR3 sequences, 13% seen once, with roughly 5.5% in the top ten. The chain is built from TRBV29-1 and TRBJ2-1; 10 bases are a match to TRBD1. Sequencing input: CD4+ T cells from blood. This receptor was identified in a female donor with HTLV-1-associated myelopathy (HAM/TSP). CDR3 nucleotide sequence: TGCAGCGTCTGGACAGGGGGGGAGCAGTTCTTC. Amino acids: CSVWTGGEQFF.